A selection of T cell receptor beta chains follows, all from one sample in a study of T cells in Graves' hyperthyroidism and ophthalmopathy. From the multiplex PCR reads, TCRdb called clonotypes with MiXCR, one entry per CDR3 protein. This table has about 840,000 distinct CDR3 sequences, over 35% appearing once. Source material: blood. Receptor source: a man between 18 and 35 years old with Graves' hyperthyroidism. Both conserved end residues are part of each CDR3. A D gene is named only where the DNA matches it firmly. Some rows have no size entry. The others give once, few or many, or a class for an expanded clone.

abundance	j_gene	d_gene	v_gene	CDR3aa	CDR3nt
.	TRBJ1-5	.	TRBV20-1	CSARRTGTQPQHF	TGCAGTGCTAGGCGGACCGGGACCCAGCCCCAGCATTTT
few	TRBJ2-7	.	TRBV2	CASSPAGRGPSYEQYF	TGTGCCAGCAGCCCGGCGGGGCGGGGGCCTTCCTACGAGCAGTACTTC
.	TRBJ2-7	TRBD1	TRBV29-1	CSSYQGASYEQYF	TGCAGCAGTTACCAGGGGGCATCCTACGAGCAGTACTTC
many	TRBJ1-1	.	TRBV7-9	CASRQNGGAFF	TGTGCCAGCAGGCAAAATGGGGGAGCTTTCTTT
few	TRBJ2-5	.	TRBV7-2	CASSSPGLAWRETQYF	TGTGCCAGCAGCTCGCCGGGGCTAGCGTGGCGGGAGACCCAGTACTTC
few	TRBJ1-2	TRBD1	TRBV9	CASSSTGPLGGYTF	TGTGCCAGCAGCTCGACAGGGCCCCTCGGTGGCTACACCTTC
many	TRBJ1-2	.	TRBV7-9	CASSLGQYPGYTF	TGTGCCAGCAGCTTAGGACAGTACCCCGGCTACACCTTC
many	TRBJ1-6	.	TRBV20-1	CSATDATGNSPLHF	TGCAGTGCTACAGACGCAACAGGGAATTCACCCCTCCACTTT
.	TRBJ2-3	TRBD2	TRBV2	CASSEQPAGAQYF	TGTGCCAGCAGTGAGCAGCCAGCGGGGGCGCAGTATTTT
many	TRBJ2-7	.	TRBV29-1	CSVGTQHTYEQYF	TGCAGCGTCGGGACCCAGCACACCTACGAGCAGTACTTC
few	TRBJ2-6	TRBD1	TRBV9	CASSVEPGQGLLSGANVLTF	TGTGCCAGCAGCGTAGAACCGGGACAGGGACTACTCTCTGGGGCCAACGTCCTGACTTTC
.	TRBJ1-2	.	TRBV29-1	CSASEALGQGNYGYTF	TGCAGCGCCTCGGAAGCTCTAGGGCAAGGGAACTATGGCTACACCTTC
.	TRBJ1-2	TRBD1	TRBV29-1	CSVRTGTLYGYTF	TGCAGCGTTCGGACAGGGACCCTCTATGGCTACACCTTC
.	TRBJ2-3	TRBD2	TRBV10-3	CAISEGLAGATDTQYF	TGTGCCATCAGTGAGGGACTAGCGGGGGCCACAGATACGCAGTATTTT
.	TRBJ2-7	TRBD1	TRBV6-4	CASSDPGTGDHEQYF	TGTGCCAGCAGTGACCCCGGGACAGGGGACCACGAGCAGTACTTC
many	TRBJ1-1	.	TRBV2	CASSQGKAFF	TGTGCCAGCAGTCAGGGTAAAGCTTTCTTT
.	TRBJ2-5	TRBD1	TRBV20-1	CSEPGQPGAQYF	TGCAGTGAGCCGGGACAGCCCGGGGCCCAGTACTTC
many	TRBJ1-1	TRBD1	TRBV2	CASSDPGQGAHIEAFF	TGTGCCAGCAGTGACCCGGGACAGGGGGCGCACATTGAAGCTTTCTTT
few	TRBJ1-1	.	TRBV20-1	CSATGLPGDTEAFF	TGCAGTGCCACAGGCCTGCCGGGAGATACTGAAGCTTTCTTT
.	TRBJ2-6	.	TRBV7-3	CASTPSSGRGSGANVLTF	TGCGCCAGCACGCCTTCCTCGGGACGCGGCTCTGGGGCCAACGTCCTGACTTTC
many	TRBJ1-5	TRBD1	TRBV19	CASSMDRVGQPQHF	TGTGCCAGTAGTATGGACAGGGTTGGTCAGCCCCAGCATTTT
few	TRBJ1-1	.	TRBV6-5	CASSHTDGEAFF	TGTGCCAGCAGCCATACGGACGGTGAAGCTTTCTTT
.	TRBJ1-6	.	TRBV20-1	CSAREAADSSPLHF	TGCAGTGCTAGAGAGGCAGCTGATAGCTCACCCCTCCACTTT
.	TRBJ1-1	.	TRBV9	CASSYSGRTNTEAFF	TGTGCCAGCAGTTACTCTGGACGCACGAACACTGAAGCTTTCTTT
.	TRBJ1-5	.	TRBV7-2	CASSATGISQPQHF	TGTGCCAGCAGCGCCACAGGGATAAGTCAGCCCCAGCATTTT
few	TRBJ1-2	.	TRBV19	CASPHPGPTLALF	TGTGCCTCACCCCACCCCGGGCCAACTTTAGCCCTTTTC
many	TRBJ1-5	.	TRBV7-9	CASSLGRRRDQPQHF	TGTGCCAGCAGCTTAGGTCGCAGGAGGGACCAGCCCCAGCATTTT
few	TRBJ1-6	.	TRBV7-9	CVSSQPGGNSPLHF	TGTGTCAGCAGCCAACCGGGGGGGAATTCACCCCTCCACTTT
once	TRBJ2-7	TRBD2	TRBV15	CATSSPSTSDEQYF	TGTGCCACCAGCAGTCCGTCCACTAGCGACGAGCAGTACTTC
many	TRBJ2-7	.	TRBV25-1	CASSEASGHEQYF	TGTGCCAGCAGTGAAGCCTCGGGCCACGAGCAGTACTTC
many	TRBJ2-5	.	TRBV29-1	CSAGEAKETQYF	TGCAGCGCCGGGGAGGCGAAAGAGACCCAGTACTTC
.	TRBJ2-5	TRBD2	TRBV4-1	CASSQGLAGVMETQYF	TGCGCCAGCAGCCAGGGACTAGCGGGAGTAATGGAGACCCAGTACTTC
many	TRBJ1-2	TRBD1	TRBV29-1	CSVGTGGSYGYTF	TGCAGCGTTGGGACAGGGGGTTCCTATGGCTACACCTTC
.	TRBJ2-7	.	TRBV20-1	CSAIGGLGSEQYF	TGCAGTGCAATTGGGGGGCTGGGGTCCGAGCAGTACTTC
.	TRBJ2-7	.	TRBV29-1	CSVGGGTASEQYF	TGCAGCGTAGGGGGCGGGACAGCGAGTGAGCAGTACTTC
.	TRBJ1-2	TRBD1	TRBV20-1	CSAGRGTGQGGYGYTF	TGCAGCGCTGGGAGGGGAACCGGACAGGGAGGCTATGGCTACACCTTC
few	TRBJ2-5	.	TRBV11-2	CASSSLGGNQETQYF	TGTGCCAGCAGCTCCCTCGGCGGAAACCAAGAGACCCAGTACTTC
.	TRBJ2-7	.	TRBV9	CASSYSAGTYEQYF	TGTGCCAGCAGTTACTCAGCGGGTACCTACGAGCAGTACTTC
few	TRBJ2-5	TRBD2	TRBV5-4	CASKTSELETQYF	TGTGCCAGCAAAACTAGCGAACTAGAGACCCAGTACTTC
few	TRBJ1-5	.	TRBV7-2	CASSFGGSPSNQPQHF	TGTGCCAGCAGCTTTGGGGGATCCCCGAGCAATCAGCCCCAGCATTTT
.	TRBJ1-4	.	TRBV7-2	CASSPPGETYNEKLFF	TGTGCCAGCAGCCCCCCCGGGGAAACTTACAATGAAAAACTGTTTTTT
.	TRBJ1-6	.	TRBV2	CASSNSQRGSPLHF	TGTGCCAGCAGTAACAGCCAGCGCGGTTCACCCCTCCACTTT
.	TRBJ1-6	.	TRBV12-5	CASGRAAGGGPLHF	TGTGCTAGTGGGAGGGCGGCTGGGGGCGGACCCCTCCACTTT